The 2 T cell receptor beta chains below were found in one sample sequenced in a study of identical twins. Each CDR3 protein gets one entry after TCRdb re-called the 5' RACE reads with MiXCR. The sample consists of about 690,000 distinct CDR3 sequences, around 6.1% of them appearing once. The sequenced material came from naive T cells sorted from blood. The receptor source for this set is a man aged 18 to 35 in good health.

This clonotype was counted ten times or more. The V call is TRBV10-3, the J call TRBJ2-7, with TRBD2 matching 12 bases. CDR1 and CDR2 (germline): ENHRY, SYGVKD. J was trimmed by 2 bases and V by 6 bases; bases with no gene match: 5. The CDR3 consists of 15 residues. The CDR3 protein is CAIRGGLAGPYEQYF. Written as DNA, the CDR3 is TGTGCCATCAGGGGAGGACTAGCGGGACCCTACGAGCAGTACTTC.

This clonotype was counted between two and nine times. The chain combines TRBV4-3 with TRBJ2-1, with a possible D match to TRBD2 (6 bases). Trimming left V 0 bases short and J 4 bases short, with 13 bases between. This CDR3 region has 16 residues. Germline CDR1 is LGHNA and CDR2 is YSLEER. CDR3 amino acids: CASSQEASAIYNEQFF. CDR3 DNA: TGCGCCAGCAGCCAAGAAGCTAGCGCGATATACAATGAGCAGTTCTTC.